This TCR beta chain appears in the sequencing data of a study of STAT3 mutations in large granular lymphocyte leukemia. Study summary: Among longitudinally sequenced T-LGLL patients, roughly half had canonical activating STAT3 mutations detected. Whole-study results and caveats: Every T-cell large granular lymphocyte leukemia patient had at least one immunodominant TCR beta clonotype. Clonal expansion was inferred from samples taken at other timepoints. Suggested: STAT3 mutation was not the ancestral event for these clonal expansions.

TCRbeta libraries averaged around 40,000 productive templates per sample. This table comes from immunoSEQ multiplex PCR, and its TCRdb copy is limited to in-frame clones, with some not included. This table holds about 9,000 clones, approximately 90% found once. Trimming shortened V by 3 bases and J by 5 bases, and 12 bases separated the two germline ends. CDR1 and CDR2 from the germline V gene are SQVTM and ANQGSEA. CDR3 length equals 13 residues. Worth noting for this clone: Antigen specificity is unknown.

The sequence came from a man older than 75 with T-cell large granular lymphocyte leukemia. Some clones in this sample may be carry-over from other donors' samples. Sequencing input: peripheral blood mononuclear cells. The chain has TRBV29-1 and TRBJ2-3; D is undetermined. CDR3 amino acids: CSVDSGVRDTQYF. The CDR3 region has the DNA TGCAGCGTTGACTCCGGTGTGCGAGATACGCAGTATTTT.